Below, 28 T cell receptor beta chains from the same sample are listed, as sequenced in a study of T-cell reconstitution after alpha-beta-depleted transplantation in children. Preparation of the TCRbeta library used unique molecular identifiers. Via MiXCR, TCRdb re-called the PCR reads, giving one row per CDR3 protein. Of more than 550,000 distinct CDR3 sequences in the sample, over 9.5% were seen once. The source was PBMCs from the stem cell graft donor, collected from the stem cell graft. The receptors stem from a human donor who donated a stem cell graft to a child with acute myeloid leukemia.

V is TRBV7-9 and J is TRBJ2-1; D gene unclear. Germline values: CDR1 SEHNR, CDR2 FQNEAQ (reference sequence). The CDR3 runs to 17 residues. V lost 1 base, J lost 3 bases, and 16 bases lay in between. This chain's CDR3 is CASSLESPSPLYNEQFF. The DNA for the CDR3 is TGTGCCAGCAGCTTAGAATCCCCATCACCCCTCTACAATGAGCAGTTCTTC.

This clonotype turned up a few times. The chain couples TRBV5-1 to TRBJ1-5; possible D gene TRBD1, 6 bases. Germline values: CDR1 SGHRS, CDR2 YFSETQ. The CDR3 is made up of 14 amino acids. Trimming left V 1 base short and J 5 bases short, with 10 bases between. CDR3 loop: CASSLTPGDQPQHF. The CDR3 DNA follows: TGCGCCAGCAGCTTGACGCCAGGGGATCAGCCCCAGCATTTT.

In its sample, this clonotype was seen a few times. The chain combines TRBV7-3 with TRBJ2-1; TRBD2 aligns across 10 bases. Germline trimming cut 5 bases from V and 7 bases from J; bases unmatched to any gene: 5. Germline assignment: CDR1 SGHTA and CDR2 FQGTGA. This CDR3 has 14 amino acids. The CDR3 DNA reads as TGTGCCAGCAGCCCACCTAGCGGGAGTAATGAGCAGTTCTTC. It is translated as CASSPPSGSNEQFF.

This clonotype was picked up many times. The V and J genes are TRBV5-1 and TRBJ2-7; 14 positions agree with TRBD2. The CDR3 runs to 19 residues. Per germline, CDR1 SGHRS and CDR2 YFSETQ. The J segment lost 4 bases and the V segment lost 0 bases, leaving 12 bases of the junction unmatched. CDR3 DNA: TGCGCCAGCAGCTTGGGAGGGACTAGCGGGAGAACCCTTTTGTACGAGCAGTACTTC. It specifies CASSLGGTSGRTLLYEQYF.

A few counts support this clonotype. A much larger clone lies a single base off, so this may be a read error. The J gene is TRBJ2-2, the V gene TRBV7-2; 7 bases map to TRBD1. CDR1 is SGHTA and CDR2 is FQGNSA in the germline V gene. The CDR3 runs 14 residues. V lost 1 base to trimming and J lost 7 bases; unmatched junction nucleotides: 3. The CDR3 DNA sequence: TGTGCCAGCAGCTTAGGAGGGGGCAGCGGGGAGCTGTTTTTT. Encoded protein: CASSLGGGSGELFF.

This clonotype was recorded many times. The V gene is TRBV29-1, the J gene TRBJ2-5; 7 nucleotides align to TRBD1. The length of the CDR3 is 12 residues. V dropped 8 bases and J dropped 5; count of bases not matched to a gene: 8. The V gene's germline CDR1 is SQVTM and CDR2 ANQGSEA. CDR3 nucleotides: TGCAGCTTCCGACAGGGCCCGGAGACCCAGTACTTC. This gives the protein CSFRQGPETQYF. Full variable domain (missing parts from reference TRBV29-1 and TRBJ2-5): SAVISQKPSRDICQRGTSLTIQCQVDSQVTMMFWYRQQPGQSLTLIATANQGSEATYESGFVIDKFPISRPNLTFSTLTVSNMSPEDSSIYLCSFRQGPETQYFGPGTRLLVL.

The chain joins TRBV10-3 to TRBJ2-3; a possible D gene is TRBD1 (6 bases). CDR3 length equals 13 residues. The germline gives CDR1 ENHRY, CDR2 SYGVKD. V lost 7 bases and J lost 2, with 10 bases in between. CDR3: CAIKGGTTDTQYF. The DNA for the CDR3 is TGTGCCATCAAAGGGGGTACCACAGATACGCAGTATTTT.

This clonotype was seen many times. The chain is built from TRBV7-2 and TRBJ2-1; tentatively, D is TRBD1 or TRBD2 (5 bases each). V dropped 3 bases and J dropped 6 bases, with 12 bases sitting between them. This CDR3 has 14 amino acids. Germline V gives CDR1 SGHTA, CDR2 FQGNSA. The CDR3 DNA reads TGTGCCAGCAGCTTTTCCGGGACCAGCAATGAGCAGTTCTTC. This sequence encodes CASSFSGTSNEQFF.

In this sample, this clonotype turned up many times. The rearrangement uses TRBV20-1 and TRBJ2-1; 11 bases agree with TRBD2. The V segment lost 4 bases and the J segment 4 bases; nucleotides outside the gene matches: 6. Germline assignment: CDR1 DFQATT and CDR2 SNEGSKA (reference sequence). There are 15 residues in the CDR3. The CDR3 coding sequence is TGCAGTGCTACAGCCGGGACTAGCGGATACAATGAGCAGTTCTTC. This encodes CSATAGTSGYNEQFF.

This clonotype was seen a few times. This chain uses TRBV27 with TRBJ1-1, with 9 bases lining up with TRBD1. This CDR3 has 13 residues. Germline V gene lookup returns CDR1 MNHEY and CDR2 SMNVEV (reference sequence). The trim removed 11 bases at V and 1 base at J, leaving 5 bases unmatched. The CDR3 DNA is TGTGCCTGCCGGGACAGGGCGAACACTGAAGCTTTCTTT. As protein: CACRDRANTEAFF.

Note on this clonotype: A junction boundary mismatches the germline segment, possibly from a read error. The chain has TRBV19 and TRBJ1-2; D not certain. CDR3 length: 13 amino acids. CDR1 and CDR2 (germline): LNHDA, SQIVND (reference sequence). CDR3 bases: TGTGCCAGTAGTATCGCAGCTAACTATGGCTACAGCTTC. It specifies CASSIAANYGYSF. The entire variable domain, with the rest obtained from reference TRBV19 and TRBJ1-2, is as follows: DGGITQSPKYLFRKEGQNVTLSCEQNLNHDAMYWYRQDPGQGLRLIYYSQIVNDFQKGDIAEGYSVSREKKESFPLTVTSAQKNPTAFYLCASSIAANYGYSFGSGTRLTVV.

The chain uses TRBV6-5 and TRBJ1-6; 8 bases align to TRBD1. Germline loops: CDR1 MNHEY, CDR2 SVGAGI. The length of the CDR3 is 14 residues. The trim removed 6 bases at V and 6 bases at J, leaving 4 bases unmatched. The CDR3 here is CASSIQGGNSPLHF. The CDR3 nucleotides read TGTGCCAGCAGCATACAGGGGGGTAATTCACCCCTCCACTTT.

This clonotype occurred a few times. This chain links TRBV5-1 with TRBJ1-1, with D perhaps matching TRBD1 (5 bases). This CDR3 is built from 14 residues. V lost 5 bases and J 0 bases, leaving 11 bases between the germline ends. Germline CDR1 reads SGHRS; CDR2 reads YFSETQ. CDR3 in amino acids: CASRGRTMNTEAFF. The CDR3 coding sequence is TGCGCCAGCAGGGGACGGACCATGAACACTGAAGCTTTCTTT.

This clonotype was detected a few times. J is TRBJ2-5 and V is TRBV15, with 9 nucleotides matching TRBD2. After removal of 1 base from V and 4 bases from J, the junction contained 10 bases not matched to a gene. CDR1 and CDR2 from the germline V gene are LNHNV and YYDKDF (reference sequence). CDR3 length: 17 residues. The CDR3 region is CATSRVPGAGGTETQYF. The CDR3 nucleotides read TGTGCCACCAGCAGAGTCCCTGGAGCGGGAGGAACAGAGACCCAGTACTTC.

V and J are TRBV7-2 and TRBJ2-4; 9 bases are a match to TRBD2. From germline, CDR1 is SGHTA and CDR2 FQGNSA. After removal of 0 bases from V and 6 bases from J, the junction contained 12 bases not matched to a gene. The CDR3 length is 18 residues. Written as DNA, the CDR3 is TGTGCCAGCAGCTTAGCCCTGACTAGCGGCCTTTCCGGAAACATTCAGTACTTC. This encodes CASSLALTSGLSGNIQYF.

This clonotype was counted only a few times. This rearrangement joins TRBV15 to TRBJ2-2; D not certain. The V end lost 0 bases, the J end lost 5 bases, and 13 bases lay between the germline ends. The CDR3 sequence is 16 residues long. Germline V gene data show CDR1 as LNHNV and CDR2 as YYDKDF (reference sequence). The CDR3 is CATSRDRAPLTGELFF. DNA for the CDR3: TGTGCCACCAGCAGAGATAGGGCCCCGTTGACCGGGGAGCTGTTTTTT.

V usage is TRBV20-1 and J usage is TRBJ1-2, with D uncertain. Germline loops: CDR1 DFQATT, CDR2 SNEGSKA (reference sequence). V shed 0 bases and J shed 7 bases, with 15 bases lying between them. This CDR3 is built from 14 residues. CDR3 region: CSARDAGEDIGYTF. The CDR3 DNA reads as TGCAGTGCTAGAGACGCCGGGGAGGATATTGGCTACACCTTC.

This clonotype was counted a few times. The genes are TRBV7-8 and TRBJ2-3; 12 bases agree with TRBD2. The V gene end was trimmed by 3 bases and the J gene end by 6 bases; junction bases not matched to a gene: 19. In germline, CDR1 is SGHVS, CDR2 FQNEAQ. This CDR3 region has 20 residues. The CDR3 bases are TGTGCCAGCAGCTTTCCAGTCCGACTAGCGGGAGCCGAAGGGGAGGATACGCAGTATTTT. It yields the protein CASSFPVRLAGAEGEDTQYF.

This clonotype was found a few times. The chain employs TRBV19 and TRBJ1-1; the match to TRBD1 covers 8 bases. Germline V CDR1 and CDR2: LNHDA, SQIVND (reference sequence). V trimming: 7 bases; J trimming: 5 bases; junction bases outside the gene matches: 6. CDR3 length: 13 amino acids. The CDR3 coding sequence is TGTGCCAGTACACAGGACAGGGAGACTGAAGCTTTCTTT. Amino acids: CASTQDRETEAFF.

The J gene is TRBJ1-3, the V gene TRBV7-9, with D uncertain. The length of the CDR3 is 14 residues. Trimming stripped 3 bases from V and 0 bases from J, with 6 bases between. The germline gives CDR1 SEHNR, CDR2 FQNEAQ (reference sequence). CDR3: CASSFGTSGNTIYF. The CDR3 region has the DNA TGTGCCAGCAGCTTCGGCACCTCTGGAAACACCATATATTTT.

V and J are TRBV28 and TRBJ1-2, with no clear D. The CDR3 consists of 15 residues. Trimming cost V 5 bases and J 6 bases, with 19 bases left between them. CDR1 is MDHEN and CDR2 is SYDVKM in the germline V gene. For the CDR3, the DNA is TGTGCCAGCAGTCCCGCTGACCTGGGAGGGAATGGCTACACCTTC. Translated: CASSPADLGGNGYTF.

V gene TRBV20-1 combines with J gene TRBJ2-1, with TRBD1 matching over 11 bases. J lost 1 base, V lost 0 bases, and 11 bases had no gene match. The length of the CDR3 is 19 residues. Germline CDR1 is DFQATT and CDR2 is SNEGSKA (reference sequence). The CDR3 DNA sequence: TGCAGTGCTAGAGAACTCGGACAGGGGGCGTATCATTCCTACAATGAGCAGTTCTTC. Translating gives CSARELGQGAYHSYNEQFF.

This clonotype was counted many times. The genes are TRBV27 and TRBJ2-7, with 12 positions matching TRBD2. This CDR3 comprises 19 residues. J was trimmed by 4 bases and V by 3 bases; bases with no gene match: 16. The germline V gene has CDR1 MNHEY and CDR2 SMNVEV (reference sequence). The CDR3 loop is CASSFGGLAGGPNPYEQYF. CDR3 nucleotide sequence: TGTGCCAGCAGTTTCGGAGGGCTAGCGGGAGGGCCTAACCCTTACGAGCAGTACTTC.

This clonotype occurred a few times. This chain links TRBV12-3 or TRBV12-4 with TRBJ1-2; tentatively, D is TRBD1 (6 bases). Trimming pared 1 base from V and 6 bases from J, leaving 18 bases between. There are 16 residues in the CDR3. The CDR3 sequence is CASSLVVGTGPNGYTF. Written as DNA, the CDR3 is TGTGCCAGCAGTTTAGTGGTCGGCACAGGGCCTAATGGCTACACCTTC.

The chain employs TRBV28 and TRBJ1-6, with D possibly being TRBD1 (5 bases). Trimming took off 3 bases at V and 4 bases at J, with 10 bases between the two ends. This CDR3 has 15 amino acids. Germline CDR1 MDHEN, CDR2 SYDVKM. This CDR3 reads CASSFPTEYNSPLHF. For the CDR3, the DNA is TGTGCCAGCAGTTTCCCGACAGAGTATAATTCACCCCTCCACTTT.

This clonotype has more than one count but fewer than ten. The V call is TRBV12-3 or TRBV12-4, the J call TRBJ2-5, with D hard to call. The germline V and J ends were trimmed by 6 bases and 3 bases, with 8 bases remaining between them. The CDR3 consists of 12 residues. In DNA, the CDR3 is TGTGCCAGCAGGGCAGCCGAAGAGACCCAGTACTTC. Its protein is CASRAAEETQYF.

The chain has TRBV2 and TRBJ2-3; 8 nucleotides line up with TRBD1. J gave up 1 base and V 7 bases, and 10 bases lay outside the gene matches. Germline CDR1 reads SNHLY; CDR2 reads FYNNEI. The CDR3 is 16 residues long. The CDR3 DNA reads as TGTGCCAGCACCAGGGGGCAGGGAGGCGGCACAGATACGCAGTATTTT. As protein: CASTRGQGGGTDTQYF.

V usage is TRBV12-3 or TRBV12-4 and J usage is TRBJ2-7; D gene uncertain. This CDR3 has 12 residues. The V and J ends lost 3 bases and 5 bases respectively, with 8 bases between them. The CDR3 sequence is CASSFPLDEQYF. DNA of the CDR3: TGTGCCAGCAGTTTCCCCCTGGACGAGCAGTACTTC.